The rows below give T cell receptor beta chains drawn from one sample of a study of blood T cell repertoires in COVID-19. Assay: immunoSEQ multiplex PCR; the TCRdb copy retains only in-frame clones and omits some. The profile shows tens of thousands of clones, over 70% of them singletons. Sequenced material: peripheral blood. The origin of the receptors is a human donor in a cohort sampled during active COVID-19. Each CDR3 is given with its conserved first and last residue. Each record gives: D gene, V gene, J gene, clone size, CDR3 protein, CDR3 DNA. D genes are given only for firm matches. Some rows mark clone size as missing; the rest say once, few, many or name a class of expanded clone.

D: TRBD1; V: TRBV5-8; J: TRBJ2-7; size: -; CDR3: CASSSGQTAYNGYF; DNA: TGTGCCAGCAGCTCGGGACAGACAGCCTACAATGGGTACTTC
D: TRBD1; V: TRBV6-2/TRBV6-3; J: TRBJ1-2; size: -; CDR3: CASSMNIQGQGYTF; DNA: TGTGCCAGCAGCATGAATATACAGGGACAGGGCTACACCTTC
D: -; V: TRBV7-3; J: TRBJ2-1; size: -; CDR3: CASSLNVDTSKQFF; DNA: TGTGCCAGCAGCTTAAACGTGGACACCTCGAAGCAGTTCTTC
D: -; V: TRBV15; J: TRBJ2-1; size: -; CDR3: CATSREAVLTYNEQFF; DNA: TGTGCCACCAGCAGAGAGGCGGTACTCACCTACAATGAGCAGTTCTTC
D: TRBD1; V: TRBV7-9; J: TRBJ1-2; size: -; CDR3: CASSIGTGGGYGYTF; DNA: TGTGCCAGCAGCATTGGGACAGGGGGAGGCTATGGCTACACCTTC
D: -; V: TRBV5-4; J: TRBJ2-7; size: -; CDR3: CASSSRATYEQYF; DNA: TGTGCCAGCAGCTCGAGGGCTACCTACGAGCAGTACTTC
D: -; V: TRBV4-2; J: TRBJ1-5; size: -; CDR3: CASSQDHGRGSNQPQHF; DNA: TGTGCCAGCAGCCAAGATCATGGAAGGGGAAGCAATCAGCCCCAGCATTTT
D: TRBD1; V: TRBV7-9; J: TRBJ1-2; size: -; CDR3: CASSSPSGQGAGYGYTF; DNA: TGTGCCAGCAGCTCGCCCTCGGGACAGGGGGCAGGCTATGGCTACACCTTC
D: -; V: TRBV5-1; J: TRBJ1-4; size: -; CDR3: CASSPVVTNEKLFF; DNA: TGCGCCAGCAGCCCGGTGGTGACTAATGAAAAACTGTTTTTT
D: -; V: TRBV6-2/TRBV6-3; J: TRBJ1-5; size: -; CDR3: CASSSGDGSNQPQHF; DNA: TGTGCCAGCAGTTCAGGGGACGGTAGCAATCAGCCCCAGCATTTT
D: TRBD2; V: TRBV27; J: TRBJ2-1; size: -; CDR3: CASSLLGPSGRKEFF; DNA: TGTGCCAGCAGTTTATTAGGGCCTAGCGGGAGGAAAGAGTTCTTC
D: TRBD1; V: TRBV19; J: TRBJ2-5; size: -; CDR3: CASSRTGKQETQYF; DNA: TGTGCCAGTAGTCGGACAGGGAAACAAGAGACCCAGTACTTC
D: -; V: TRBV3-1/TRBV3-2; J: TRBJ1-2; size: -; CDR3: CASSLGGGPYYGYTF; DNA: TGTGCCAGCAGCCTGGGGGGGGGCCCGTACTATGGCTACACCTTC
D: TRBD2; V: TRBV18; J: TRBJ2-3; size: few; CDR3: CASSPIRQRGSSTDTQYF; DNA: TGTGCCAGCTCCCCCATAAGGCAGCGGGGGTCTTCCACAGATACGCAGTATTTT